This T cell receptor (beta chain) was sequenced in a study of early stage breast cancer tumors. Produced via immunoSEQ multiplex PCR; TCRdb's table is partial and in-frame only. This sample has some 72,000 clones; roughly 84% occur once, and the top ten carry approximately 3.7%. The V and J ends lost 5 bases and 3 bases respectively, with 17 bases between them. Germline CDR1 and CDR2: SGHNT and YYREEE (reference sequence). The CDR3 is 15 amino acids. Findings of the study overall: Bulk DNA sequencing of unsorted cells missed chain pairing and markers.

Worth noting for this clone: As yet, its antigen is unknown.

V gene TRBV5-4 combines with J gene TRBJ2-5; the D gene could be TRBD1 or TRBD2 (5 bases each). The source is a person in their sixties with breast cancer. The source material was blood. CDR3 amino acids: CASRTGTDREETQYF. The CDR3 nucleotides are TGTGCCAGCAGGACCGGGACCGATAGGGAAGAGACCCAGTACTTC.